This T cell receptor (beta chain) was profiled in a study of T cells in Graves' hyperthyroidism and ophthalmopathy. Study details: Prior to any treatment, at the point of initial diagnosis, peripheral blood was collected.

This clonotype has ten or more counts. What it recognizes is unknown. The TCR beta CDR3 regions underwent amplification using RNA transcripts as the source. First-round RT-PCR of the TCR CDR3 relied on the HTBI primer set. A single record per CDR3 protein comes from TCRdb applying MiXCR to the multiplex PCR reads. Of 650,000 to 850,000 distinct CDR3 sequences listed, over 15% are singletons. General study results and limits: Most thyroid clonotypes with frequency above 0.001 were detected in blood.

Drawn at first hyperthyroidism diagnosis, the blood sample preceded any ophthalmopathy symptoms. Deletions cut 1 base from V and 4 bases from J, with 10 bases between. CDR3 length equals 14 residues. CDR1 and CDR2 from the germline V gene are DFQATT and SNEGSKA (reference sequence). This sequence joins TRBV20-1 and TRBJ2-2; D call uncertain. Sequencing input: blood. The clonotype comes from a woman aged 45-65 years with Graves' hyperthyroidism that later progressed to Graves' ophthalmopathy. The CDR3, as DNA: TGCAGTGCTAGAGGGCAGGCGGCCACCGGGGAGCTGTTTTTT. Translating it yields CSARGQAATGELFF.